This T cell receptor (beta chain) is from a study of response to subunit inactivated influenza vaccine. Regarding the study as a whole: Few new T cells, the authors suggested, are recruited by each seasonal influenza vaccination.

This clonotype was counted ten times or more. Its target is not known. TCRdb recomputed calls from the RT-PCR reads with MiXCR, one row per CDR3 protein. The sample has roughly 170,000 distinct CDR3 sequences; around 9.2% are singletons. This CDR3 spans 16 amino acids. The ends were cut back, 6 bases at V and 4 bases at J, with 22 bases in the middle. Germline V lookup: CDR1 MNHNS, CDR2 SASEGT. The source was non-naive T cells sorted from PBMCs, collected on the day of vaccination. The rearrangement uses TRBV6-1 and TRBJ2-7, with D possibly being TRBD2 (5 bases). The sequence came from a man in his forties or fifties who received an inactivated influenza vaccine. The CDR3 region has the DNA TGTGCCAGCAGCCTGGGTGGATTCGGGAAGGCGTACGAGCAGTACTTC. Its translation is CASSLGGFGKAYEQYF.